This entry lists 14 T cell receptor beta chains sequenced from one sample in a study of PD-1 blockade in mismatch repair-deficient tumors. Some clones are missing from TCRdb's copy, which holds only in-frame ones; the method was immunoSEQ multiplex PCR. The sample contains some 100,000 clones, under 90% of which appear only once. Here the sequenced sample was peripheral blood, taken 35 to 37 weeks after starting pembrolizumab. The receptor set was obtained from an adult with mismatch repair-deficient cancer.

The CDR3 DNA reads as TGTGCCATCAGTAGGACAGACGACAATGAGCAGTTCTTC. Translation: CAISRTDDNEQFF. This rearrangement joins TRBV10-3 to TRBJ2-1; the D gene is possibly TRBD1 (6 bases). Germline V CDR1 and CDR2: ENHRY, SYGVKD. Trimming took off 5 bases at V and 5 bases at J, with 10 bases between the two ends. CDR3 length: 13 amino acids.

The chain carries TRBV7-9 and TRBJ1-2; D remains ambiguous. The germline V and J ends were trimmed by 1 base and 7 bases, with 10 bases remaining between them. The CDR3 length is 13 residues. The germline CDR1 and CDR2 sequences are SEHNR and FQNEAQ (reference sequence). CDR3 loop: CASSLEVGGGYTF. DNA of the CDR3: TGTGCCAGCAGCTTAGAAGTGGGTGGTGGCTACACCTTC.

This rearrangement joins TRBV6-5 to TRBJ2-2, with 8 nucleotides matching TRBD1. Trimming removed 5 bases from V and 2 bases from J; junction bases left unmatched: 4. Germline assignment: CDR1 MNHEY and CDR2 SVGAGI. The CDR3 is 15 residues long. The CDR3 coding sequence is TGTGCCAGCAGTCGGACAGGGAGTAACACCGGGGAGCTGTTTTTT. Encoded protein: CASSRTGSNTGELFF.

J is TRBJ2-5 and V is TRBV20-1; maybe TRBD1 (5 bases). CDR1 and CDR2 from the germline V gene are DFQATT and SNEGSKA (reference sequence). There are 11 residues in the CDR3. V gave up 6 bases and J gave up 3 bases, with 8 bases separating them. CDR3 loop: CSARREETQYF. In DNA form, the CDR3 reads TGCAGTGCGCGCAGGGAAGAGACCCAGTACTTC.

The chain recombines TRBV15 with TRBJ1-5; D not certain. Trimming took 0 bases from V and 4 from J, leaving 4 bases between them. This CDR3 contains 13 residues. Germline V gene data show CDR1 as LNHNV and CDR2 as YYDKDF (reference sequence). CDR3 amino acids: CATSREANQPQHF. DNA of the CDR3: TGTGCCACCAGCAGAGAGGCGAATCAGCCCCAGCATTTT.

The chain is built from TRBV16 and TRBJ2-1; no clear D gene. The CDR3 totals 15 residues. Deletions cut 3 bases from V and 3 bases from J, with 12 bases between. CDR1 and CDR2 (germline): KGHSY, FQNENV. CDR3 sequence (DNA): TGTGCCAGCAGCCATCCCGGTTTCTACTACAATGAGCAGTTCTTC. Encoded protein: CASSHPGFYYNEQFF.

This chain connects TRBV7-2 to TRBJ2-1, with 9 bases identical to TRBD2. The CDR3 runs to 15 residues. Trimming at V came to 2 bases and at J to 3 bases, leaving 2 bases not matched to a gene. In germline, CDR1 is SGHTA, CDR2 FQGNSA. CDR3 coding DNA: TGTGCCAGCAGCTTACTAGCGGGATACTACAATGAGCAGTTCTTC. Translating gives CASSLLAGYYNEQFF.

The chain carries TRBV5-4 and TRBJ2-7; 9 bases align to TRBD2. Germline loops: CDR1 SGHNT, CDR2 YYREEE (reference sequence). The CDR3 runs to 15 residues. V gave up 4 bases and J gave up 7 bases; unmatched junction bases: 12. CDR3 in DNA: TGTGCCAGCAGCCAAGTAGCGGGAGCAATGCGGGAGCAGTACTTC. It specifies CASSQVAGAMREQYF.

Worth noting for this clone: At the DNA level, this CDR3 is encoded by other sequences in the same sample as well. The CDR3 is CASSLGGADTQYF. CDR3 nucleotide sequence: TGTGCCAGCAGCTTAGGGGGGGCGGATACGCAGTATTTT. J is TRBJ2-3 and V is TRBV7-2, with D possibly being TRBD1 or TRBD2 (6 bases each). The CDR3 contains 13 residues. CDR1 is SGHTA, CDR2 FQGNSA, per germline. V lost 1 base, J lost 6 bases, and 8 bases lay in between. The variable domain in full, completed from reference TRBV7-2 and TRBJ2-3, reads GAGVSQSPSNKVTEKGKDVELRCDPISGHTALYWYRQSLGQGLEFLIYFQGNSAPDKSGLPSDRFSAERTGGSVSTLTIQRTQQEDSAVYLCASSLGGADTQYFGPGTRLTVL.

As concerns this clone: At one end, the junction sequence differs from germline, possibly due to a read error. This chain uses TRBV7-7 with TRBJ2-5; a possible D gene is TRBD1 (5 bases). CDR1 is SSHAT and CDR2 is FNYEAQ in the germline V gene (reference sequence). The CDR3 length is 14 residues. CDR3 region: CASSQDTNQETQYF. For the CDR3, the DNA is TGTGCTAGCAGCCAGGACACGAACCAAGAGACCCAGTACTTC.

The J gene is TRBJ2-1, the V gene TRBV5-1, with TRBD2 matching 9 bases. From germline, CDR1 is SGHRS and CDR2 YFSETQ. This CDR3 is built from 15 residues. V gave up 4 bases and J gave up 9 bases; unmatched junction bases: 11. This chain's CDR3 is CASSPSGGRGFEQFF. CDR3 in DNA: TGCGCCAGCAGCCCTTCGGGCGGGAGGGGTTTTGAGCAGTTCTTC. The full variable domain, in which reference TRBV5-1 and TRBJ2-1 provide the parts outside the CDR3, is KAGVTQTPRYLIKTRGQQVTLSCSPISGHRSVSWYQQTPGQGLQFLFEYFSETQRNKGNFPGRFSGRQFSNSRSEMNVSTLELGDSALYLCASSPSGGRGFEQFFGPGTRLTVL.

This chain connects TRBV27 to TRBJ1-2; D gene ambiguous. In germline, CDR1 is MNHEY, CDR2 SMNVEV (reference sequence). The CDR3 has 14 amino acids. V lost 8 bases to trimming and J lost 9 bases, with 22 bases between them. CDR3 loop: CASGPNSAAPSYTF. The CDR3 DNA is TGTGCCAGCGGTCCCAACTCGGCAGCCCCAAGCTACACCTTC.

The gene calls are TRBV2 and TRBJ2-7; 9 nucleotides agree with TRBD1. CDR3 length: 14 residues. V shed 8 bases and J 1 base; nucleotides not matched to a gene: 6. Germline V gene data show CDR1 as SNHLY and CDR2 as FYNNEI. The CDR3 loop reads CASSSGTGSYEQYF. CDR3 bases: TGTGCCAGCTCTTCCGGGACAGGGTCCTACGAGCAGTACTTC.

The chain links TRBV28 to TRBJ2-1; no clear D. Per germline, CDR1 MDHEN and CDR2 SYDVKM. Trimming left V 2 bases short and J 7 bases short, with 3 bases between. The CDR3 is 11 amino acids. The CDR3 loop reads CASSLANEQFF. The CDR3, as DNA: TGTGCCAGCAGTTTAGCGAATGAGCAGTTCTTC.